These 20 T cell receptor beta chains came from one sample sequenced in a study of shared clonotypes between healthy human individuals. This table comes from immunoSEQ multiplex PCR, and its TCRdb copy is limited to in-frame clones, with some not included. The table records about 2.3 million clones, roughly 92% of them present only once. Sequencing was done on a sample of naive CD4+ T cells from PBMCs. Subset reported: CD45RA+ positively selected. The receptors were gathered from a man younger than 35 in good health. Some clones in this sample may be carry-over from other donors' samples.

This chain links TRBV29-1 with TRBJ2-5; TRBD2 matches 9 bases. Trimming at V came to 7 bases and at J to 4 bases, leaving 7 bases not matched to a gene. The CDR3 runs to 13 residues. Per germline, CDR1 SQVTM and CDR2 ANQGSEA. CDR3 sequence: CSASGTSRETQYF. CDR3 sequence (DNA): TGCAGCGCCAGCGGGACTAGCCGAGAGACCCAGTACTTC.

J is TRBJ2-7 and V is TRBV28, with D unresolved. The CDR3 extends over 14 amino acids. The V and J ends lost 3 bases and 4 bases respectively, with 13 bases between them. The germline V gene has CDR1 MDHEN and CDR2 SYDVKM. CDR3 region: CASSFPGKGYEQYF. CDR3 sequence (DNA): TGTGCCAGCAGTTTCCCGGGTAAAGGTTACGAGCAGTACTTC.

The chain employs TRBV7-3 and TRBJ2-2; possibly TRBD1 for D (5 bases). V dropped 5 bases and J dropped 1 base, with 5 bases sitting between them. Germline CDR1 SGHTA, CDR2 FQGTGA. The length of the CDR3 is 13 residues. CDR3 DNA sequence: TGTGCCAGCAGCGGACAGAACACCGGGGAGCTGTTTTTT. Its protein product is CASSGQNTGELFF.

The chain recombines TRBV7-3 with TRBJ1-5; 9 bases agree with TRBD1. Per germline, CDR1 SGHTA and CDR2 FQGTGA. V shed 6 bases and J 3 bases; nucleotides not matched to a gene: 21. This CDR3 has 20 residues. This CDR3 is CASSSVPRDRETVDNQPQHF. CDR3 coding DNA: TGTGCCAGCAGTTCCGTCCCCCGGGACAGGGAAACCGTTGACAATCAGCCCCAGCATTTT.

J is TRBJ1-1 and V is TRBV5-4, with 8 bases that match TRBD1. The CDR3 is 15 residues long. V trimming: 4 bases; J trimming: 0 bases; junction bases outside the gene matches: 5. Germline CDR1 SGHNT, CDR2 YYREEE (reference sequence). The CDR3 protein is CASSKGTGMNTEAFF. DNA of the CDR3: TGTGCCAGCAGCAAAGGGACAGGAATGAACACTGAAGCTTTCTTT.

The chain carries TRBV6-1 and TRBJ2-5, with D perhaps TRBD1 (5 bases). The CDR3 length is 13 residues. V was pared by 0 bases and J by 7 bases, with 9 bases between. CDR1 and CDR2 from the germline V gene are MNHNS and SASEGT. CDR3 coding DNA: TGTGCCAGCAGTGAAGCGATACAGGCGACCCAGTACTTC. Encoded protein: CASSEAIQATQYF.

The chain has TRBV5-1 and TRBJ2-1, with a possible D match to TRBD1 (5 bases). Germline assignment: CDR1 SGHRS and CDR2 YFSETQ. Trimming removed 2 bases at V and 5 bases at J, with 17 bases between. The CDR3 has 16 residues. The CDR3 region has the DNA TGCGCCAGCAGCTTCCTTCAGGGATCCGGTAACAATGAGCAGTTCTTC. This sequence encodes CASSFLQGSGNNEQFF.

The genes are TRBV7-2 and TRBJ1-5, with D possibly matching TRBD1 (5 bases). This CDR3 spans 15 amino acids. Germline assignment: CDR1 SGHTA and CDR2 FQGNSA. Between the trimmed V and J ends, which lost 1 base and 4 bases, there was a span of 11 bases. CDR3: CASSLEWGQNQPQHF. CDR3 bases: TGTGCCAGCAGCTTAGAGTGGGGCCAAAATCAGCCCCAGCATTTT.

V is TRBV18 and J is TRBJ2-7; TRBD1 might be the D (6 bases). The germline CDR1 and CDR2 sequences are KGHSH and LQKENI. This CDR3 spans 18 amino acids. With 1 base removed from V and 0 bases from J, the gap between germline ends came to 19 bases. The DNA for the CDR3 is TGTGCCAGCTCACCACTCCCCCCGGCAGGGGATTCCTCCTACGAGCAGTACTTC. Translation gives CASSPLPPAGDSSYEQYF.

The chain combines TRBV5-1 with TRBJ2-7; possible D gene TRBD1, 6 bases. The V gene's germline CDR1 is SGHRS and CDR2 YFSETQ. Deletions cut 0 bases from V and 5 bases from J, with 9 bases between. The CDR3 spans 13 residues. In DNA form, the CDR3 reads TGCGCCAGCAGCTTGGGGGACAACCACGAGCAGTACTTC. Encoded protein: CASSLGDNHEQYF.

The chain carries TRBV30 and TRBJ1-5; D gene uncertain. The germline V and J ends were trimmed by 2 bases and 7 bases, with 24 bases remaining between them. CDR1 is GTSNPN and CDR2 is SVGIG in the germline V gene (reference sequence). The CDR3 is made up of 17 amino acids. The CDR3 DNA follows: TGTGCCTGGAGTAACCGGGCTCTAAAAAGGAAGAGGCAGCCCCAGCATTTT. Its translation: CAWSNRALKRKRQPQHF.

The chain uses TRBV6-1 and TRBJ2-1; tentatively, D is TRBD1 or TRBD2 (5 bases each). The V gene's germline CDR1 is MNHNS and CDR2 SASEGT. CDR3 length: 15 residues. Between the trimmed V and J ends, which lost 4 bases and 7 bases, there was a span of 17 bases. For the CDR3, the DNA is TGTGCCAGCAGTGTTGGAGGCCAGGGAATAAATGAGCAGTTCTTC. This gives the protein CASSVGGQGINEQFF.

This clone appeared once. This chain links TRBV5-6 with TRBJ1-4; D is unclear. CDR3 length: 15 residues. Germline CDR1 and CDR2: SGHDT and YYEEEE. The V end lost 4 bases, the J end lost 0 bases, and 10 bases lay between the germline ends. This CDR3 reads CASSDGLATNEKLFF. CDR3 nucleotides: TGTGCCAGCAGCGACGGACTGGCAACTAATGAAAAACTGTTTTTT.

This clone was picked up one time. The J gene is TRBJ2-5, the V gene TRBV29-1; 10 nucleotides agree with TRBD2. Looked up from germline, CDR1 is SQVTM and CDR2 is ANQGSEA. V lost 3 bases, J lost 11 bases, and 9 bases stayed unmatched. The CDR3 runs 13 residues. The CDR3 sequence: CSVEEREGWEQYF. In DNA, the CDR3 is TGCAGCGTTGAGGAGCGGGAGGGCTGGGAGCAGTACTTC.

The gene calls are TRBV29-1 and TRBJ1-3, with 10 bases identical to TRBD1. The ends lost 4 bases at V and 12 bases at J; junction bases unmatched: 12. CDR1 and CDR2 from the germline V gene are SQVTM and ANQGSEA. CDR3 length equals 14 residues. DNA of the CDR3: TGCAGCGTTGGGGGGACAGGGGCCGAAACGGGCATATATTTT. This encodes CSVGGTGAETGIYF.

CDR3 sequence (DNA): TGTGCCAGCAGTGCGGGGGGACGGGCAACAGATACGCAGTATTTT. Its protein product is CASSAGGRATDTQYF. The chain combines TRBV28 with TRBJ2-3; 8 bases match TRBD2. Losses at the gene ends were 5 bases for V and 3 bases for J; bases not matched to a gene: 7. The CDR3 contains 15 residues. Per germline, CDR1 MDHEN and CDR2 SYDVKM.

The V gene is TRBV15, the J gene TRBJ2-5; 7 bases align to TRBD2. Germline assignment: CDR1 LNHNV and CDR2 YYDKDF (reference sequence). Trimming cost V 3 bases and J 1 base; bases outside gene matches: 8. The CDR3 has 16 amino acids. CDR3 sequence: CATSRGTTAGQETQYF. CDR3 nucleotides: TGTGCCACCAGCAGGGGGACTACAGCCGGCCAAGAGACCCAGTACTTC.

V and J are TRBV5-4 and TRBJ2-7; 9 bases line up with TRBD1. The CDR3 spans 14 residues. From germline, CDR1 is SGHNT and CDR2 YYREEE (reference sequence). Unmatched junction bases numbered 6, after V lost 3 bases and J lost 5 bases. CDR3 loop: CASSSRQGGNEQYF. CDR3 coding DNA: TGTGCCAGCAGCTCCCGACAGGGGGGCAACGAGCAGTACTTC.

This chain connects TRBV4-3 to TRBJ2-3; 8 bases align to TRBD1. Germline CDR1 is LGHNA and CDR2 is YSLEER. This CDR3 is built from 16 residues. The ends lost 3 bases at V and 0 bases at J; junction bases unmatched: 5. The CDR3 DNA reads TGCGCCAGCAGCCAGGTCCACAGGGGGAGCACAGATACGCAGTATTTT. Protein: CASSQVHRGSTDTQYF.

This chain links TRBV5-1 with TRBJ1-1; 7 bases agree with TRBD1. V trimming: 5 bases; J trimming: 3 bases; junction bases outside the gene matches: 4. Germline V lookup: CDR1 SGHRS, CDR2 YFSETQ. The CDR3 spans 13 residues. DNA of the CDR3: TGCGCCAGCAGACCAGGGGGTGACACTGAAGCTTTCTTT. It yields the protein CASRPGGDTEAFF. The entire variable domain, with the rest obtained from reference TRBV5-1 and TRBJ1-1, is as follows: KAGVTQTPRYLIKTRGQQVTLSCSPISGHRSVSWYQQTPGQGLQFLFEYFSETQRNKGNFPGRFSGRQFSNSRSEMNVSTLELGDSALYLCASRPGGDTEAFFGQGTRLTVV.